The clone carrying this T cell receptor beta chain was seen many times. These data are taken from a study of T cells in Graves' hyperthyroidism and ophthalmopathy. The source material, RNA transcripts, was used to amplify TCR beta CDR3 regions. The TCR CDR3 first-round RT-PCR relied on the HTBI primer set. TCRdb processed the multiplex PCR reads anew with MiXCR; each CDR3 protein has one entry. There are around 660,000 distinct CDR3 sequences in the sample; over 40% occur only once, and under 8.5% lies in the top ten. CDR3 size: 16 residues. The germline V gene has CDR1 SGDLS and CDR2 YYNGEE. V was shortened by 0 bases and J by 6 bases, with 13 bases between the two germline ends.

The TCR was taken from an adult man with Graves' disease, either hyperthyroidism or ophthalmopathy (not recorded which). The chain links TRBV9 to TRBJ1-6; D uncertain. The material sequenced was peripheral blood or thyroid tissue (not recorded which). The CDR3 nucleotides read TGTGCCAGCAGCGTAGATGTCGGATCCGGTAATTCACCCCTCCACTTT. This gives the protein CASSVDVGSGNSPLHF.